This T cell receptor (beta chain) was identified in a study of T cell responses to AZD1222 COVID-19 vaccine. CDR1 SGHDN and CDR2 FVKESK come from the germline V gene. There are 14 residues in the CDR3. V was clipped by 3 bases and J by 14 bases, with 17 bases between them. The repertoire was sequenced with immunoSEQ multiplex PCR; TCRdb's copy has only in-frame clones and lacks some. Of about 170,000 clones in the sample, roughly nine tenths were seen once. This sequence originates from an adult who received the AZD1222 COVID-19 vaccine. The specimen comprised peripheral blood, sampled 28 days after the second AZD1222 dose. The chain uses TRBV14 and TRBJ1-6; possibly TRBD1 for D (6 bases). CDR3 sequence: CASSQEYGGRALHF. Written as DNA, the CDR3 is TGTGCCAGCAGCCAGGAGTATGGGGGGCGAGCCCTCCACTTT.